These 21 T cell receptor beta chains were all obtained from the same sample, sequenced in a study of cytomegalovirus exposure and HLA in healthy donors. A multiplex PCR was run with 60 Vbeta primers and 13 Jbeta primers. Sequencing was performed with immunoSEQ multiplex PCR; in TCRdb, only in-frame clones are kept and a portion is missing. The table has roughly 140,000 clones, around a tenth seen once; the top ten hold around 1.9%. Sequencing was performed on PBMCs. These TCRs come from a male donor in good health and CMV-seronegative.

There are a few counts of this clone. The chain couples TRBV7-2 to TRBJ2-7; the match to TRBD2 covers 14 bases. Germline CDR1 reads SGHTA; CDR2 reads FQGNSA. The CDR3 spans 16 residues. J lost 2 bases, V lost 0 bases, and 0 bases had no gene match. CDR3 sequence reads: CASSLATSGGAYEQYF. CDR3 DNA: TGTGCCAGCAGCTTAGCGACTAGCGGGGGGGCCTACGAGCAGTACTTC.

A few counts support this clone. The V call is TRBV19, the J call TRBJ1-1; 7 positions match TRBD1. The CDR3 spans 13 residues. Looked up from germline, CDR1 is LNHDA and CDR2 is SQIVND (reference sequence). Unmatched junction bases numbered 5, after V lost 5 bases and J lost 5 bases. CDR3: CASSLQGETEAFF. In DNA, the CDR3 is TGTGCCAGTAGTCTCCAGGGGGAGACTGAAGCTTTCTTT.

The V gene is TRBV6-1, the J gene TRBJ1-5, with D possibly TRBD1 on 5 matching bases. The CDR3 is made up of 15 amino acids. CDR1 is MNHNS, CDR2 SASEGT, per germline. V was trimmed by 6 bases and J by 7 bases, leaving 19 bases between them. CDR3 sequence (DNA): TGTGCCAGCAGGGAGAGAGGGACGGAGGGCCAGCCCCAGCATTTT. Its protein product is CASRERGTEGQPQHF.

This clone has just a few counts. The sample holds other DNA sequences that translate to the same CDR3. This rearrangement joins TRBV18 to TRBJ1-1, with D maybe TRBD1 (5 bases). Germline V CDR1 and CDR2: KGHSH, LQKENI. This CDR3 is built from 13 residues. With 6 bases removed from V and 1 base from J, the gap between germline ends came to 9 bases. CDR3 loop: CASSQGQNTEAFF. In DNA form, the CDR3 reads TGTGCCAGCTCCCAAGGACAGAACACTGAAGCTTTCTTT.

The rearrangement uses TRBV5-6 and TRBJ1-1; D remains ambiguous. CDR1 and CDR2 from the germline V gene are SGHDT and YYEEEE. V lost 3 bases, J lost 4 bases, and 7 bases lay in between. The CDR3 runs to 12 residues. CDR3 sequence: CASSSYGTEAFF. In DNA form, the CDR3 reads TGTGCCAGCAGCTCCTACGGCACTGAAGCTTTCTTT.

Here the CDR3 reads CATLQGASYGYTF. The CDR3 DNA reads TGTGCCACCCTCCAGGGGGCGAGCTATGGCTACACCTTC. The chain uses TRBV30 and TRBJ1-2; 8 nucleotides line up with TRBD1. This CDR3 is built from 13 residues. Per the germline V gene, CDR1 is GTSNPN and CDR2 is SVGIG (reference sequence). V trimming: 8 bases; J trimming: 4 bases; junction bases outside the gene matches: 9. Based on the CDR3 plus reference TRBV30 and TRBJ1-2, the full variable domain is SQTIHQWPATLVQPVGSPLSLECTVEGTSNPNLYWYRQAAGRGLQLLFYSVGIGQISSEVPQNLSASRPQDRQFILSSKKLLLSDSGFYLCATLQGASYGYTFGSGTRLTVV.

The V and J genes are TRBV2 and TRBJ2-3; a possible D gene is TRBD2 (5 bases). Between the trimmed V and J ends, which lost 4 bases and 5 bases, there was a span of 10 bases. Germline assignment: CDR1 SNHLY and CDR2 FYNNEI. This CDR3 region has 13 residues. The CDR3 DNA sequence: TGTGCCAGCAGTGCGGAGGAGATAGATACGCAGTATTTT. It encodes CASSAEEIDTQYF.

This clone was counted only a few times. The CDR3 sequence is CASSPPGRLDSPLHF. The CDR3 DNA reads TGTGCCAGTAGCCCGCCCGGGAGGCTGGATTCACCCCTCCACTTT. The rearrangement joins TRBV19 to TRBJ1-6, with D unclear. The CDR3 length is 15 residues. Germline assignment: CDR1 LNHDA and CDR2 SQIVND (reference sequence). The V gene lost 6 bases and the J gene lost 8 bases, with 17 bases spanning the gap.

The V and J genes are TRBV4-3 and TRBJ2-7; 11 positions match TRBD1. Trimming removed 4 bases from V and 4 bases from J; junction bases left unmatched: 3. The length of the CDR3 is 14 residues. In germline, CDR1 is LGHNA, CDR2 YSLEER. The CDR3 DNA follows: TGCGCCAGCAGCCCCGGACAGGGGGCGTACGAGCAGTACTTC. Translation gives CASSPGQGAYEQYF.

This chain connects TRBV2 to TRBJ1-4; TRBD1 matches 7 bases. The CDR3 is 15 residues long. CDR1 is SNHLY and CDR2 is FYNNEI in the germline V gene. Trimming removed 3 bases from V and 6 bases from J; junction bases left unmatched: 7. The CDR3 is CASSERGTEYEKLFF. The CDR3 DNA reads as TGTGCCAGCAGTGAGAGGGGGACAGAGTATGAAAAACTGTTTTTT.

The rearrangement links TRBV29-1 to TRBJ1-4; 10 bases are a match to TRBD1. V gave up 6 bases and J gave up 6 bases; unmatched junction bases: 7. Germline V gene data show CDR1 as SQVTM and CDR2 as ANQGSEA. The CDR3 extends over 14 amino acids. CDR3 nucleotides: TGCAGCGTCGCTGACAGGGGGCGGGATGAAAAACTGTTTTTT. This encodes CSVADRGRDEKLFF.

The rearrangement links TRBV18 to TRBJ1-2; a possible D gene is TRBD1 (5 bases). V was trimmed by 0 bases and J by 8 bases, leaving 16 bases between them. Looked up from germline, CDR1 is KGHSH and CDR2 is LQKENI. This CDR3 is built from 15 residues. For the CDR3, the DNA is TGTGCCAGCTCACCACCTTACAGGATGCGATGGGGCTACACCTTC. Translation gives CASSPPYRMRWGYTF.

The chain is built from TRBV2 and TRBJ1-1; 8 nucleotides line up with TRBD1. There are 14 residues in the CDR3. CDR1 is SNHLY, CDR2 FYNNEI, per germline. The J segment lost 0 bases and the V segment lost 6 bases, leaving 3 bases of the junction unmatched. The CDR3 nucleotides read TGTGCCAGCAGGGCAGGGGGCATGAACACTGAAGCTTTCTTT. This codes for CASRAGGMNTEAFF. Filled out from reference TRBV2 and TRBJ1-1, the complete variable domain reads EPEVTQTPSHQVTQMGQEVILRCVPISNHLYFYWYRQILGQKVEFLVSFYNNEISEKSEIFDDQFSVERPDGSNFTLKIRSTKLEDSAMYFCASRAGGMNTEAFFGQGTRLTVV.

The rearrangement joins TRBV2 to TRBJ2-5, with D perhaps TRBD2 (7 bases). V dropped 5 bases and J dropped 5 bases, with 18 bases sitting between them. CDR1 and CDR2 from the germline V gene are SNHLY and FYNNEI. CDR3 length: 15 amino acids. The CDR3 DNA reads as TGTGCCAGCAGTCCAAGGGGGGGGCTCAGCGAGACCCAGTACTTC. It is translated as CASSPRGGLSETQYF.

The V call is TRBV5-6, the J call TRBJ2-3; 8 nucleotides align to TRBD2. Germline V gives CDR1 SGHDT, CDR2 YYEEEE. Germline trimming cut 3 bases from V and 10 bases from J; bases unmatched to any gene: 10. This CDR3 spans 14 amino acids. CDR3 nucleotides: TGTGCCAGCAGCTCCGGACTAGCTGGGATATCGCAGTATTTT. As protein: CASSSGLAGISQYF.

This clone was seen a handful of times. This rearrangement joins TRBV7-3 to TRBJ2-7; 11 positions agree with TRBD2. J gave up 7 bases and V 5 bases, and 10 bases lay outside the gene matches. The CDR3 runs 15 residues. Looked up from germline, CDR1 is SGHTA and CDR2 is FQGTGA. CDR3 coding DNA: TGTGCCAGCAGCACGACACTAGCGGGAGTAGGGGAGCAGTACTTC. This codes for CASSTTLAGVGEQYF.

This clone was detected only a few times. The DNA for the CDR3 is TGTGCCAGCAGCTTGCAGGGACTAGCGGTCACCGGGGAGCTGTTTTTT. Protein sequence: CASSLQGLAVTGELFF. The chain is built from TRBV7-2 and TRBJ2-2; 11 bases match TRBD2. V gave up 3 bases and J gave up 4 bases; unmatched junction bases: 4. The CDR3 contains 16 residues. Germline V lookup: CDR1 SGHTA, CDR2 FQGNSA.

This clone turned up a few times. The chain employs TRBV10-2 and TRBJ2-1; D unresolved. The germline V and J ends were trimmed by 3 bases and 10 bases, with 13 bases remaining between them. Per germline, CDR1 WSHSY and CDR2 SAAADI. The CDR3 totals 13 residues. Here the CDR3 DNA reads TGCGCCAGCAGTGATACCCTAACTTACGAGCAGTTCTTC. Amino acids: CASSDTLTYEQFF.

This clone has more than one count but fewer than ten. The gene calls are TRBV10-1 and TRBJ2-1; D is unresolved. V lost 0 bases, J lost 7 bases, and 13 bases lay in between. There are 15 residues in the CDR3. The germline V gene encodes CDR1 WNHNN and CDR2 SYGVQD (reference sequence). The CDR3 loop reads CASSESGPSMNEQFF. The CDR3 nucleotides read TGCGCCAGCAGTGAGTCTGGCCCCTCAATGAATGAGCAGTTCTTC.

The CDR3 DNA follows: TGTGCCAGCAGTAAGCTCTCAGGGGGCACTAATGAAAAACTGTTTTTT. Translating it yields CASSKLSGGTNEKLFF. This rearrangement joins TRBV28 to TRBJ1-4, with 8 bases aligning to TRBD1. This CDR3 region has 16 residues. The J segment lost 2 bases and the V segment lost 5 bases, leaving 7 bases of the junction unmatched. Germline V CDR1 and CDR2: MDHEN, SYDVKM.

The V and J genes are TRBV6-6 and TRBJ2-5; 7 bases map to TRBD1. Germline trimming cut 1 base from V and 7 bases from J; bases unmatched to any gene: 9. Germline V gene lookup returns CDR1 MNHNY and CDR2 SVGAGI (reference sequence). The CDR3 has 15 residues. CDR3 region: CASSYLGGGPGTQYF. In DNA form, the CDR3 reads TGTGCCAGCAGTTACTTAGGGGGCGGACCGGGGACCCAGTACTTC.